This paragraph covers one T cell receptor (beta chain) sequence. The entry originates in a study of blood T cell repertoires in COVID-19. The table came from immunoSEQ multiplex PCR; TCRdb's copy has only in-frame clones and leaves some out. The data show about 100,000 clones, roughly 86% seen once. In germline, CDR1 is GTSNPN, CDR2 SVGIG (reference sequence). The junction had 0 bases not matched to a gene; V was cut back by 8 bases and J by 6 bases. There are 12 residues in the CDR3. The clonotype originates from a woman in her sixties or seventies with acute or convalescent COVID-19. Sequenced sample: peripheral blood. The chain is built from TRBV30 and TRBJ2-1, with 14 bases identical to TRBD2. The CDR3 DNA is TGTGCCGGGACTAGCGGGAGCAATGAGCAGTTCTTC. Translated: CAGTSGSNEQFF.